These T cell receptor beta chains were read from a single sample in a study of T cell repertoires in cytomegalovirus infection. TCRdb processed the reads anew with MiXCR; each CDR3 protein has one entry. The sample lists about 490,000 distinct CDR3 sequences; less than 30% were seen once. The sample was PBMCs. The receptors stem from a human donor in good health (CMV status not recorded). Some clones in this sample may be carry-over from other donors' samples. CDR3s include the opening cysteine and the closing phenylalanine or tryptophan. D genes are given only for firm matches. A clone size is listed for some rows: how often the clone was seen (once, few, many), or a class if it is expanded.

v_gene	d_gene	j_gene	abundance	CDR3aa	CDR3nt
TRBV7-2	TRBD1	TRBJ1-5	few	CASSPYPGQGSQPQHF	TGTGCCAGCAGCCCCTATCCGGGACAGGGGTCACAGCCCCAGCATTTT
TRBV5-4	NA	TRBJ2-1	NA	CASGPVGSYNEQFF	TGTGCCAGCGGACCGGTGGGTTCCTACAATGAGCAGTTCTTC
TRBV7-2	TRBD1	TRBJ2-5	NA	CASSFTWTGVQETQYF	TGTGCCAGCAGCTTCACCTGGACAGGAGTACAAGAGACCCAGTACTTC
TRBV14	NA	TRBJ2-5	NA	CASSQEVQQETQYF	TGTGCCAGCAGCCAAGAAGTACAACAAGAGACCCAGTACTTC
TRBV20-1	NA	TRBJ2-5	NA	CSADSGTVETQYF	TGCAGTGCTGACTCCGGGACCGTTGAGACCCAGTACTTC
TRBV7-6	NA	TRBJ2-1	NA	CASSLGADMESSYNEQFF	TGTGCCAGCAGCTTAGGGGCGGATATGGAATCCTCCTACAATGAGCAGTTCTTC
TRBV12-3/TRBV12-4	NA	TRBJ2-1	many	CASSRGNTEQFF	TGTGCCAGCAGCCGAGGAAATACTGAGCAGTTCTTC
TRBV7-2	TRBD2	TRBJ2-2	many	CASSLRGSASGLNTGELFF	TGTGCCAGCAGCCTCCGAGGTTCGGCTAGCGGGCTAAACACCGGGGAGCTGTTTTTT
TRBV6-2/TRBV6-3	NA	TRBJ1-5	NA	CASSLAGLVQPQHF	TGTGCCAGCAGTCTCGCAGGGTTGGTTCAGCCCCAGCATTTT
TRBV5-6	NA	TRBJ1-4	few	CASSLSPGVREKLFF	TGTGCCAGCAGCTTGTCCCCAGGGGTACGGGAAAAACTGTTTTTT
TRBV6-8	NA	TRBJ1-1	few	CASSYSNLHGAFF	TGTGCCAGCAGTTACTCCAACCTCCACGGAGCTTTCTTT
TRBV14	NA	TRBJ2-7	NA	CASSLTQKNEQYF	TGTGCCAGCAGCCTCACACAGAAAAACGAGCAGTACTTC
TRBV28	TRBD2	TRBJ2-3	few	CASSNLPSGRNADTQYF	TGTGCCAGCAGTAACCTCCCTAGCGGGAGAAACGCAGATACGCAGTATTTT
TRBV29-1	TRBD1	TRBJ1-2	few	CSSGTGHGYTF	TGCAGCTCGGGGACAGGGCATGGCTACACCTTC
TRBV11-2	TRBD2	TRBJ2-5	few	CASSLVPGTSGGETQYF	TGTGCCAGCAGCTTAGTACCCGGGACTAGCGGAGGGGAGACCCAGTACTTC
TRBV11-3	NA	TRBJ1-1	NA	CASSQQAPPNTEAFF	TGTGCCAGCAGCCAACAGGCGCCCCCGAACACTGAAGCTTTCTTT
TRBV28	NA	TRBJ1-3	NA	CASSQTRGGGAGNTIYF	TGTGCCAGCAGTCAAACCCGTGGGGGGGGCGCGGGAAACACCATATATTTT
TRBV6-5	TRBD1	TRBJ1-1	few	CASSSINQGAAEAFF	TGTGCCAGCAGTTCAATAAATCAGGGGGCCGCTGAAGCTTTCTTT
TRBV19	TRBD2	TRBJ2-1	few	CASSIEGRAFNEQFF	TGTGCCAGTAGTATTGAAGGGAGGGCCTTCAATGAGCAGTTCTTC
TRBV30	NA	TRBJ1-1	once	CAWSVLGPYSEAFF	TGTGCCTGGAGTGTACTGGGCCCTTACTCTGAAGCTTTCTTT
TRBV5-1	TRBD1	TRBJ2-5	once	CASSLGTGGTQETQYF	TGCGCCAGCAGCTTGGGGACAGGGGGGACCCAAGAGACCCAGTACTTC
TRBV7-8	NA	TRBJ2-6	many	CASSSRTVSGANVLTF	TGTGCCAGCAGCTCTAGGACAGTCTCTGGGGCCAACGTCCTGACTTTC
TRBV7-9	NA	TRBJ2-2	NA	CASSLLAGRPNTGELFF	TGTGCCAGCAGCTTACTGGCAGGGAGGCCGAACACCGGGGAGCTGTTTTTT
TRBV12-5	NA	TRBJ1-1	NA	CASGLDKNTEAFF	TGTGCTAGTGGTTTGGACAAGAACACTGAAGCTTTCTTT
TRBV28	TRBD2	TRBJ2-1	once	CASRSSGIEQFF	TGTGCCAGCAGAAGTAGCGGGATTGAGCAGTTCTTC
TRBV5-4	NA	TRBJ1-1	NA	CASSKTEGVNTEAFF	TGTGCCAGCAGCAAGACAGAAGGGGTGAACACTGAAGCTTTCTTT
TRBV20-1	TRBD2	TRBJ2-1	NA	CSARGLAGGPPYNEQFF	TGCAGTGCTAGAGGGCTAGCGGGAGGGCCGCCCTACAATGAGCAGTTCTTC
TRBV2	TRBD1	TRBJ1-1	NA	CASKTGQNTEAFF	TGTGCCAGCAAGACAGGGCAGAACACTGAAGCTTTCTTT
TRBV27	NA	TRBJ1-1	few	CASSPNTGPYTEAFF	TGTGCCAGCAGCCCCAACACAGGACCTTACACTGAAGCTTTCTTT
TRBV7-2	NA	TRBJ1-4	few	CASSPTAFNEKLFF	TGTGCCAGCAGCCCGACAGCCTTTAATGAAAAACTGTTTTTT
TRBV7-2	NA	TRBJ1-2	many	CASSSDLYGYTF	TGTGCCAGCAGCTCGGACCTCTATGGCTACACCTTC
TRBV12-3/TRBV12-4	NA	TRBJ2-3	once	CASNRRETDTQYF	TGTGCCAGCAACCGGAGGGAGACAGATACGCAGTATTTT
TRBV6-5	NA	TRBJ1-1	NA	CARPQARRYEAFF	TGTGCCAGACCACAGGCTAGGAGATATGAAGCTTTCTTT
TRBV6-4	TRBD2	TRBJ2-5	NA	CASLEGTSGRETQYF	TGTGCCAGTCTCGAGGGGACTAGCGGGAGAGAGACCCAGTACTTC
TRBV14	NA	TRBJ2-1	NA	CASSQGTDQWAYNEQFF	TGTGCCAGCAGCCAAGGAACCGACCAATGGGCCTACAATGAGCAGTTCTTC
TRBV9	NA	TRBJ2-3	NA	CASSVEDGSTDTQYF	TGTGCCAGCAGCGTAGAGGACGGGAGCACAGATACGCAGTATTTT
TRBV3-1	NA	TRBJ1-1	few	CASSLIGGAGTEAFF	TGTGCCAGCAGCCTTATCGGGGGCGCAGGGACTGAAGCTTTCTTT
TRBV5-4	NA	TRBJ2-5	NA	CASSFSGSGPNQETQYF	TGTGCCAGCAGCTTTAGTGGAAGCGGCCCTAATCAAGAGACCCAGTACTTC